Below, one TCR beta chain is given with its context. The CDR3 length is 15 residues. V was pared by 4 bases and J by 4 bases, with 6 bases of the junction left unmatched. Produced via immunoSEQ multiplex PCR; TCRdb's table is partial and in-frame only. The profile covers 150,000 to 200,000 clones, with roughly nine tenths appearing a single time and roughly 21% taken by the ten largest. This sample stems from a study of blood T cell repertoires in COVID-19. The sample was peripheral blood. The chain couples TRBV23-1 to TRBJ2-7; 11 bases agree with TRBD1. TRBV23-1 is filed as an ORF, its function uncertain. This clonotype was sampled from a man aged 55 to 69 with active or convalescent COVID-19. CDR3 in DNA: TGCGCCAGCAGTCCCCTGGGACAGGGGGTTTACGAGCAGTACTTC. Translating it yields CASSPLGQGVYEQYF.